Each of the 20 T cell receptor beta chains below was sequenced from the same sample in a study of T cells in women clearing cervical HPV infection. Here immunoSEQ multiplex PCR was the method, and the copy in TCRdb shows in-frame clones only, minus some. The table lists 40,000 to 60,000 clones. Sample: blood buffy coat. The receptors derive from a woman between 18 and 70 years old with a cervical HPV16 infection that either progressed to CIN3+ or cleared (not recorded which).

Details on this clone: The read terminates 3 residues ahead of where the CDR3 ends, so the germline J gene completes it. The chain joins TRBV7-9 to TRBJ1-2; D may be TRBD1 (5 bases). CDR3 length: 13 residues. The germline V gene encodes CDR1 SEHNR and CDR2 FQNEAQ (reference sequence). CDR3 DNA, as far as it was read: TGTGCCAGCAGCTCTAGACAGACAGATACC. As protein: CASSSRQTDT. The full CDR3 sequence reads CASSSRQTDTYTF.

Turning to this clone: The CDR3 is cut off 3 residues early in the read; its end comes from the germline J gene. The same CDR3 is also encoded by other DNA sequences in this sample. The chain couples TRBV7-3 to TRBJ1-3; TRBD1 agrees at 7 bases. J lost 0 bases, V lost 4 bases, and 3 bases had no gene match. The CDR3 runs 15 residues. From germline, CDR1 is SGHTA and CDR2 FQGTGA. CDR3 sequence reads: CASSSTGASGNTIYF. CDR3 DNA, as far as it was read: TGTGCCAGCAGCTCCACAGGGGCCTCTGGAAACACC.

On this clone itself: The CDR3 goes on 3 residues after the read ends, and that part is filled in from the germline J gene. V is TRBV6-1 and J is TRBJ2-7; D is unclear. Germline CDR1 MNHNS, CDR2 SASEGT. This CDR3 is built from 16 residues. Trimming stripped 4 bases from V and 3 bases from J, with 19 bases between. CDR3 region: CASSAPEEQTRYEQYF. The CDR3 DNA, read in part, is TGTGCCAGCAGTGCCCCCGAGGAACAGACCCGCTACGAG.

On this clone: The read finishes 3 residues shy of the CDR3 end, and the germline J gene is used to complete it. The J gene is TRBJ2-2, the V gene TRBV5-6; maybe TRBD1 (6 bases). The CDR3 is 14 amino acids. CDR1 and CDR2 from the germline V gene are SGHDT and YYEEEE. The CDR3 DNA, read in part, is TGTGCCAGCAGCTTTCAGGGGTATAATTCACCG. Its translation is CASSFQGYNSP. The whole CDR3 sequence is CASSFQGYNSPLFF.

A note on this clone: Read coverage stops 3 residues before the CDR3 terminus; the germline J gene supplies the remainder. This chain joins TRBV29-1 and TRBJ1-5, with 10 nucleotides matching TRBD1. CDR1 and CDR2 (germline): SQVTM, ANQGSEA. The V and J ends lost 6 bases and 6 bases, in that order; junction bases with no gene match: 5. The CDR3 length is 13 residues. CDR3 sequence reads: CSVGDRGSQPQHF. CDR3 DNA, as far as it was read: TGCAGCGTGGGGGACAGGGGAAGTCAGCCC.

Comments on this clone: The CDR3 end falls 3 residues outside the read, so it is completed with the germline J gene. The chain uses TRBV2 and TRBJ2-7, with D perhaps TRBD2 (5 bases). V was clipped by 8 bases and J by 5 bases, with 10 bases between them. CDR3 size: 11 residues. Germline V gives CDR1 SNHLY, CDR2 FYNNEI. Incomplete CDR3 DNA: TGTGCCAGCGAGGGCTGGAACGAG. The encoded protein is CASEGWNE. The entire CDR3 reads CASEGWNEQYF.

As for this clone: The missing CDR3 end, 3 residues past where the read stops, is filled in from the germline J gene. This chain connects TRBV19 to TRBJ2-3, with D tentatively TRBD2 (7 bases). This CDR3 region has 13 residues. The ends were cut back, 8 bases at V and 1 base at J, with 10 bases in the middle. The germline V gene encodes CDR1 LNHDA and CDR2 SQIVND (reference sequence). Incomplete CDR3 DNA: TGTGCCAGTGAGGGGGGGGGCACAGATACG. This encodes CASEGGGTDT. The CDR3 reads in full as CASEGGGTDTQYF.

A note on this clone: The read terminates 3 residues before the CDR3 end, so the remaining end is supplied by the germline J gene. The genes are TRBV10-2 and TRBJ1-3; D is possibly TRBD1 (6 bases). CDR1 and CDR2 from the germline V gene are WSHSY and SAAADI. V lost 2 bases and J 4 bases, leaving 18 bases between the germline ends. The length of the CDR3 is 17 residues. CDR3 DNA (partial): TGCGCCAGCAGTGAGGGGCCTGTGGCAGGGGCCGGAAACACC. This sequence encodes CASSEGPVAGAGNT. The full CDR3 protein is CASSEGPVAGAGNTIYF.

Incomplete CDR3 DNA: TGTGCCTGGAGTGTACTAGGGCGCCCGACAGATACG. Protein product: CAWSVLGRPTDT. The whole CDR3 sequence is CAWSVLGRPTDTQYF. The chain combines TRBV30 with TRBJ2-3; perhaps TRBD2 as D (5 bases). The read is 3 residues too short to cover the CDR3 end, so that end is filled in from the germline J gene. CDR3 length: 15 residues. Trimming removed 0 bases from V and 3 bases from J, with 13 bases in between. Germline CDR1 GTSNPN, CDR2 SVGIG (reference sequence).

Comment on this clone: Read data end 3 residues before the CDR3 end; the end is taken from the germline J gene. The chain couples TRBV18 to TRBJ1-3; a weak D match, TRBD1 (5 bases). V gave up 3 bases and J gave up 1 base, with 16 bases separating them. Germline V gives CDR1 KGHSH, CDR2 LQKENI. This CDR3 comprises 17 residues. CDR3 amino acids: CASSPTAGLESGNTIYF. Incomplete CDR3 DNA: TGTGCCAGCTCACCCACCGCAGGGTTAGAATCTGGAAACACC.

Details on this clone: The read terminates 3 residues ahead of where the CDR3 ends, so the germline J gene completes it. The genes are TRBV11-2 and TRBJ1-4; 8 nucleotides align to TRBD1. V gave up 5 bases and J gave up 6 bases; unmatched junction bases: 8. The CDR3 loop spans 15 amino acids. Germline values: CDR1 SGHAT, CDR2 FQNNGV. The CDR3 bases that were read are TGTGCCAGCAGCCTACGACAGGGGTGGGATGAAAAA. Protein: CASSLRQGWDEK. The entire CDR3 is CASSLRQGWDEKLFF. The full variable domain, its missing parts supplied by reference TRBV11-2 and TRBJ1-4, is EAGVAQSPRYKIIEKRQSVAFWCNPISGHATLYWYQQILGQGPKLLIQFQNNGVVDDSQLPKDRFSAERLKGVDSTLKIQPAKLEDSAVYLCASSLRQGWDEKLFFGSGTQLSVL.

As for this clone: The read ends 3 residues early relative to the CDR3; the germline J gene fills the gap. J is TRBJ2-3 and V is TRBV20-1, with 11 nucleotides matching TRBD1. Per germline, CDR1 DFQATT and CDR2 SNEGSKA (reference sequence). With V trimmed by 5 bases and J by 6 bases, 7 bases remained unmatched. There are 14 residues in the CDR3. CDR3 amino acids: CSALGQGAKDTQYF. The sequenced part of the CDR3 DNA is TGCAGTGCTCTAGGACAGGGGGCTAAGGATACG.

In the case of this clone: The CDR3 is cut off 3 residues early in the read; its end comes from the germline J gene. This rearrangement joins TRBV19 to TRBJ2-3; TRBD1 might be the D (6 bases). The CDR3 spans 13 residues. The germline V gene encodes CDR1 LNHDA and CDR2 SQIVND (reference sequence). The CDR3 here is CASTGNSNQPQYF. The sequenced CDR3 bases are TGTGCCAGCACAGGGAATAGCAATCAGCCG.

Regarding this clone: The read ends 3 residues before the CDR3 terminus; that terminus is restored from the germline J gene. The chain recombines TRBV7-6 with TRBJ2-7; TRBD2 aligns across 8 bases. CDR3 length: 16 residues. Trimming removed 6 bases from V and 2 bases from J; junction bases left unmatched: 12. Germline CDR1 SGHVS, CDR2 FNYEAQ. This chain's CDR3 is CASSRALTGGAYEQYF. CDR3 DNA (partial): TGTGCCAGCAGTCGGGCCTTAACCGGGGGGGCCTACGAG.

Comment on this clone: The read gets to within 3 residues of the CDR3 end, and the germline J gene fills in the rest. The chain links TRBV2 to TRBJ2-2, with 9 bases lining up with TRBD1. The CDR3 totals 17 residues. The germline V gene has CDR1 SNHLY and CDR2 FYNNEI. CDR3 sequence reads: CASSARVPGQGVEKLFF. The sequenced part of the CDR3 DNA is TGTGCCAGCAGTGCGCGTGTCCCGGGACAGGGAGTAGAAAAG.

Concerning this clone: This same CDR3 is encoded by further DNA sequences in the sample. CDR3: CASSLVQGNTGELFF. The CDR3 DNA, read in part, is TGCGCCAGCAGCTTGGTTCAGGGGAACACCGGGGAG. The rearrangement uses TRBV5-1 and TRBJ2-2; weak D call: TRBD1 (5 bases). With the read ending 3 residues before the CDR3 end, the germline J gene is used to fill in that end. Trimming took 0 bases from V and 1 from J, leaving 7 bases between them. CDR1 and CDR2 from the germline V gene are SGHRS and YFSETQ. This CDR3 is 15 amino acids long.

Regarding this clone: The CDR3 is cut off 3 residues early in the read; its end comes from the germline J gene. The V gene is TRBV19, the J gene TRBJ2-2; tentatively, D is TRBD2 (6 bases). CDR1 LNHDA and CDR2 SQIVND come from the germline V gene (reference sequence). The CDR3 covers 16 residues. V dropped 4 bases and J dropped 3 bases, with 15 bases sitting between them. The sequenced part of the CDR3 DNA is TGTGCCAGTAGTAGGCCGAGGGGCGGGGACACCGGGGAG. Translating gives CASSRPRGGDTGE. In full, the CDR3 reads CASSRPRGGDTGELFF.

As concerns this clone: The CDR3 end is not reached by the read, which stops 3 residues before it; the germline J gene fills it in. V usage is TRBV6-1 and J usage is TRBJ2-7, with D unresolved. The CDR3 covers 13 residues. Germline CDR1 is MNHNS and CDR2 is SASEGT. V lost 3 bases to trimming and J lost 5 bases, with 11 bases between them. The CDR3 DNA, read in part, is TGTGCCAGCAGTGAGAACTCTGCCCACGAG. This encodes CASSENSAHE. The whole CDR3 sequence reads CASSENSAHEQYF.

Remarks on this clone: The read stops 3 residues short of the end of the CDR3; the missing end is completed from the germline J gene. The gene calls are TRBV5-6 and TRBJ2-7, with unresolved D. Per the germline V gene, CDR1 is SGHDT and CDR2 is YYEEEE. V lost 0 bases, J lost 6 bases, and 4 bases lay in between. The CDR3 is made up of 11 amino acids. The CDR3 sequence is CASSLGGEQYF. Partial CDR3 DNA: TGTGCCAGCAGCTTGGGAGGCGAG.

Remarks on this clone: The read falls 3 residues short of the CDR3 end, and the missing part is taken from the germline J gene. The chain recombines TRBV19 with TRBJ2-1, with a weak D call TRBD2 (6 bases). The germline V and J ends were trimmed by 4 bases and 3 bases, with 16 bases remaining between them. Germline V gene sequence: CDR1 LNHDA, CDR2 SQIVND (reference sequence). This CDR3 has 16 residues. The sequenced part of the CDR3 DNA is TGTGCCAGTAGTAGCGCGGGGCTGGCGATCTACAATGAG. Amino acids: CASSSAGLAIYNE. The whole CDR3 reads CASSSAGLAIYNEQFF.